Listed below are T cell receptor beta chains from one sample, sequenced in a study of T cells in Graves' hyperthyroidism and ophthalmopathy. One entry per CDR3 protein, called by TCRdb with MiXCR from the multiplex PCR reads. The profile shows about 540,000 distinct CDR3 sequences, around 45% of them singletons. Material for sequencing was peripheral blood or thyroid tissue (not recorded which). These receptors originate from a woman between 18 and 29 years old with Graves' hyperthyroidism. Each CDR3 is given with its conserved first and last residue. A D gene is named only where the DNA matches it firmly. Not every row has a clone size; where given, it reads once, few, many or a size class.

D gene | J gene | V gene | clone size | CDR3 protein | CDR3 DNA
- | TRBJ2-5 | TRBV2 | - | CASSGLAKTQYF | TGTGCCAGCAGTGGACTTGCGAAGACCCAGTACTTC
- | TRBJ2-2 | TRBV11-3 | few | CASSDNEGDRELFF | TGTGCCAGCAGCGATAACGAAGGGGACCGGGAGCTGTTTTTT
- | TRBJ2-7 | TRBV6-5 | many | CASSYGQMDEQYF | TGTGCCAGCAGTTATGGGCAGATGGACGAGCAGTACTTC
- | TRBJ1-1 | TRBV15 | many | CATSREGRLNTEAFF | TGTGCCACCAGCAGAGAGGGCAGACTGAACACTGAAGCTTTCTTT
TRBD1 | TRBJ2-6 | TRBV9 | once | CASSVGWTGGSGANVLTF | TGTGCCAGCAGCGTAGGGTGGACAGGGGGCTCTGGGGCCAACGTCCTGACTTTC
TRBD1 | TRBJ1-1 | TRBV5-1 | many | CASSFGTGGTEAFF | TGTGCCAGCAGTTTTGGGACAGGGGGCACTGAAGCTTTCTTT
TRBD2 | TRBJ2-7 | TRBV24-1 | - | CAIHSGRAYNEQYF | TGTGCCATCCATAGCGGGAGGGCCTACAATGAGCAGTACTTC
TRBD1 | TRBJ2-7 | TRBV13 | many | CASSFQGQPPYEQYF | TGTGCCAGCAGCTTCCAGGGACAGCCTCCCTACGAGCAGTACTTC
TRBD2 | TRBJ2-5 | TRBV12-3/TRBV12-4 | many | CASSLLASGMYQETQYF | TGTGCCAGCAGTTTATTGGCTAGCGGGATGTACCAAGAGACCCAGTACTTC
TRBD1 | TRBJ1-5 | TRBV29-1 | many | CSVGQGGQPQHF | TGCAGCGTGGGACAGGGGGGGCAGCCCCAGCATTTT
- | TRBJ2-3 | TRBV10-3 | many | CAISELSDTQYF | TGTGCCATCAGTGAATTGTCAGATACGCAGTATTTT
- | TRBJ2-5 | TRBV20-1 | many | CSAIPGEETQYF | TGCAGTGCTATCCCGGGAGAAGAGACCCAGTACTTC
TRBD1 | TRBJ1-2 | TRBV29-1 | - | CSQPNGDRVYGYTF | TGCAGCCAACCAAATGGGGACAGAGTCTATGGCTACACCTTC
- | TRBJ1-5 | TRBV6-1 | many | CASAAQLISNQPQHF | TGTGCCAGCGCGGCACAGCTGATTTCCAATCAGCCCCAGCATTTT
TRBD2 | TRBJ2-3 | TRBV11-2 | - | CASSSLPGGQSTDTQYF | TGTGCCAGCAGCTCCCTCCCGGGAGGGCAGAGTACAGATACGCAGTATTTT
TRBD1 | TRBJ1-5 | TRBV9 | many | CAIPTGSNQPQHF | TGTGCCATCCCGACAGGGAGCAATCAGCCCCAGCATTTT
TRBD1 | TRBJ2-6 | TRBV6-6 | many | CASSRGGTDYSGANVLTF | TGTGCCAGCAGCCGCGGTGGGACAGACTACTCTGGGGCCAACGTCCTGACTTTC
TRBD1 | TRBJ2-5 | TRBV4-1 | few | CASSQSHRGDQETQYF | TGCGCCAGCAGCCAAAGTCACAGGGGGGACCAAGAGACCCAGTACTTC
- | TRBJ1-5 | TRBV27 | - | CASSLSENQPQHF | TGTGCCAGCAGTTTATCGGAGAATCAGCCCCAGCATTTT
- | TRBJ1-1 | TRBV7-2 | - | CASSLVTSGSFF | TGTGCCAGCAGCTTAGTCACTAGCGGGAGTTTCTTT
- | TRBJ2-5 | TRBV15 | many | CATSRAQGTYQETQYF | TGTGCCACCAGCAGAGCACAGGGAACGTACCAAGAGACCCAGTACTTC
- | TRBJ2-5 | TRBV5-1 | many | CASSLGLWEKKETQYF | TGCGCCAGCAGCTTGGGGCTGTGGGAGAAGAAAGAGACCCAGTACTTC
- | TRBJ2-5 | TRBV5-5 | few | CASSFTGRQETQYF | TGTGCCAGCAGCTTTACAGGGAGGCAAGAGACCCAGTACTTC
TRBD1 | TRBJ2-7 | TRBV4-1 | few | CASSQPYRGRSYEQYF | TGCGCCAGCAGCCAACCATACAGGGGGCGGTCCTACGAGCAGTACTTC
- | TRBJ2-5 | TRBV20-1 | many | CSARQQETQYF | TGCAGTGCTAGACAGCAAGAGACCCAGTACTTC
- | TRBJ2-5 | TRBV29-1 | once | CSSTTEETQYF | TGCAGCTCTACGACAGAAGAGACCCAGTACTTC
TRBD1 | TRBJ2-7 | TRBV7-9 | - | CASSLDPGGPQPYEQYF | TGCGCCAGCAGCTTGGACCCAGGGGGACCCCAGCCCTACGAGCAGTACTTC